This T cell receptor beta chain stems from a study of blood T cell repertoires in COVID-19. Sequencing used immunoSEQ multiplex PCR; TCRdb keeps in-frame clones, though not all of them. The repertoire holds around 100,000 clones, 80% to 90% seen once, with 15% to 20% in the top ten. V lost 1 base and J lost 1; bases outside the gene matches: 11. This CDR3 has 19 residues. In germline, CDR1 is SGHTA, CDR2 FQGTGA. The sequencing input was peripheral blood. The chain recombines TRBV7-3 with TRBJ2-1; 9 bases are shared with TRBD1. This sequence originates from a human donor in a cohort sampled during active COVID-19. CDR3 in amino acids: CASSLMGGLGTGSYNEQFF. The CDR3 DNA reads as TGTGCCAGCAGCTTAATGGGAGGTTTAGGGACAGGGTCCTACAATGAGCAGTTCTTC. Combining the CDR3 with reference TRBV7-3 and TRBJ2-1 gives the whole variable domain GAGVSQTPSNKVTEKGKYVELRCDPISGHTALYWYRQSLGQGPEFLIYFQGTGAADDSGLPNDRFFAVRPEGSVSTLKIQRTERGDSAVYLCASSLMGGLGTGSYNEQFFGPGTRLTVL.